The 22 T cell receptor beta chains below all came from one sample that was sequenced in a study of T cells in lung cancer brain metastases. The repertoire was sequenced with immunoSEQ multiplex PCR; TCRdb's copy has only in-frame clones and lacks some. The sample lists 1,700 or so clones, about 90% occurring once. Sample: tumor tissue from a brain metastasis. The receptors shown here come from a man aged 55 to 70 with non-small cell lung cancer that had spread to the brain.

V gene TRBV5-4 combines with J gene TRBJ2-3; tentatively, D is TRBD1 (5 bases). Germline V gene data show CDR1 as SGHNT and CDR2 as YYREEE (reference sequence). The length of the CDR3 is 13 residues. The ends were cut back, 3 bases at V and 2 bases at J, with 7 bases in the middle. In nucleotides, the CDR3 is TGTGCCAGCAGCTCGGACACCACAGATACGCAGTATTTT. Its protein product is CASSSDTTDTQYF.

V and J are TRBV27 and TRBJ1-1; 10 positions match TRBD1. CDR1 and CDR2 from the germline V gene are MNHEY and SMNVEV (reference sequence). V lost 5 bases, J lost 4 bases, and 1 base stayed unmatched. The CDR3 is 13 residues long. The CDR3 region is CASSRTGGTEAFF. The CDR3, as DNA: TGTGCCAGCAGTCGGACAGGGGGCACTGAAGCTTTCTTT.

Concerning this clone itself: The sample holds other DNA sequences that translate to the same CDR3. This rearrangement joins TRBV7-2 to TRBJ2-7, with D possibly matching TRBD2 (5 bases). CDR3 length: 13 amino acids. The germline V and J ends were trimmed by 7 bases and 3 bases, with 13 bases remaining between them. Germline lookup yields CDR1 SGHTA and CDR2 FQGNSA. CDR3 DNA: TGTGCCAGCATGCTAGCAGGAGGCTACGAGCAGTACTTC. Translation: CASMLAGGYEQYF.

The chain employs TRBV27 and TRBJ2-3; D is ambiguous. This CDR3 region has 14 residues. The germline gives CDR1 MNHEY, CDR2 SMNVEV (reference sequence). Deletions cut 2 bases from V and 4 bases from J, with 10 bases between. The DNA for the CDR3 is TGTGCCAGCAGTTTAATTGGAATGGCAGATACGCAGTATTTT. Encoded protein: CASSLIGMADTQYF.

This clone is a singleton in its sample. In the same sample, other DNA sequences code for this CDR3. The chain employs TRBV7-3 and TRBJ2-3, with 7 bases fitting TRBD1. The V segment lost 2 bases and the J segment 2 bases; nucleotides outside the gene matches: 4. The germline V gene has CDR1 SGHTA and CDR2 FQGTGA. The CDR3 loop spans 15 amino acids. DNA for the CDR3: TGTGCCAGCAGCTTAGCAGGGGGTTTCACAGATACGCAGTATTTT. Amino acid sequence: CASSLAGGFTDTQYF.

DNA of the CDR3: TGCGCCAGCGGGCGACAGGCGTTCAATGAGCAGTTCTTC. Encoded protein: CASGRQAFNEQFF. The chain couples TRBV10-2 to TRBJ2-1, with D possibly TRBD1 on 6 matching bases. V was trimmed by 8 bases and J by 6 bases, leaving 14 bases between them. Per the germline V gene, CDR1 is WSHSY and CDR2 is SAAADI. The CDR3 is 13 amino acids.

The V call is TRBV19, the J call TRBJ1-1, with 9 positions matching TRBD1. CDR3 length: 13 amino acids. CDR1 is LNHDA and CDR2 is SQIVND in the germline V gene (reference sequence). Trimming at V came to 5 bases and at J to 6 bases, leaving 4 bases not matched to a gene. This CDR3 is CASSFTGGPEAFF. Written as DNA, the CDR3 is TGTGCCAGTAGTTTCACAGGGGGCCCTGAAGCTTTCTTT.

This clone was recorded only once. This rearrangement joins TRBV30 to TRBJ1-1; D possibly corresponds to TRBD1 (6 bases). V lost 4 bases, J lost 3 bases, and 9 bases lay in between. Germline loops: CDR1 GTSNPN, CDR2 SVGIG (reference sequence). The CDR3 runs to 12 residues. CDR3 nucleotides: TGTGCCTGGATTGGGGGCTACACTGAAGCTTTCTTT. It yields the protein CAWIGGYTEAFF.

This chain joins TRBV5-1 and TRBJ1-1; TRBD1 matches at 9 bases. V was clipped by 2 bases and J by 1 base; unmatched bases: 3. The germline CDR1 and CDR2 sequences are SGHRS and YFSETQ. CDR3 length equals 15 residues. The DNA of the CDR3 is TGCGCCAGCAGCTTACAGACAGGGGGGAACACTGAAGCTTTCTTT. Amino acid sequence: CASSLQTGGNTEAFF. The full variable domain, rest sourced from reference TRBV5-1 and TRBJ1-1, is KAGVTQTPRYLIKTRGQQVTLSCSPISGHRSVSWYQQTPGQGLQFLFEYFSETQRNKGNFPGRFSGRQFSNSRSEMNVSTLELGDSALYLCASSLQTGGNTEAFFGQGTRLTVV.

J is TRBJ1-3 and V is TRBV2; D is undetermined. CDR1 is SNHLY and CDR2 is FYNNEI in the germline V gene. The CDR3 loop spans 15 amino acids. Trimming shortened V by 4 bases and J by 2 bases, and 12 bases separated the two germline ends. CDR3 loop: CASSVAPPPGNTIYF. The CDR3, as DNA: TGTGCCAGCAGTGTAGCTCCCCCCCCTGGAAACACCATATATTTT.

CDR3 sequence reads: CASRGRGSSETQYF. CDR3 sequence (DNA): TGTGCCAGCAGGGGAAGGGGAAGTTCAGAGACCCAGTACTTC. J is TRBJ2-5 and V is TRBV2; D is possibly TRBD1 (5 bases). V lost 6 bases and J 4 bases, leaving 15 bases between the germline ends. CDR3 length: 14 residues. The V gene's germline CDR1 is SNHLY and CDR2 FYNNEI.

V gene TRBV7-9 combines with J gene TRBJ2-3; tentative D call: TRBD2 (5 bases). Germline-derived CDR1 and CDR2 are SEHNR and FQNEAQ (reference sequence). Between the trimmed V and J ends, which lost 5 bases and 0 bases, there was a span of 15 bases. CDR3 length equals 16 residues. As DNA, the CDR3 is TGTGCCAGCAGCGGACTTAACGGGAAAAGCACAGATACGCAGTATTTT. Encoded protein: CASSGLNGKSTDTQYF.

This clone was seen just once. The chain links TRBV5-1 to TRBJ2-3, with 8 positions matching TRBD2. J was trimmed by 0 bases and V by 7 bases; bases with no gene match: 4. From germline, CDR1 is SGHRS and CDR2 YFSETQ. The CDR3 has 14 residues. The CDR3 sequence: CASLREGSTDTQYF. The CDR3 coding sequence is TGCGCCAGCCTCCGGGAGGGCAGCACAGATACGCAGTATTTT. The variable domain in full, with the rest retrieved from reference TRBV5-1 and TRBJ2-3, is KAGVTQTPRYLIKTRGQQVTLSCSPISGHRSVSWYQQTPGQGLQFLFEYFSETQRNKGNFPGRFSGRQFSNSRSEMNVSTLELGDSALYLCASLREGSTDTQYFGPGTRLTVL.

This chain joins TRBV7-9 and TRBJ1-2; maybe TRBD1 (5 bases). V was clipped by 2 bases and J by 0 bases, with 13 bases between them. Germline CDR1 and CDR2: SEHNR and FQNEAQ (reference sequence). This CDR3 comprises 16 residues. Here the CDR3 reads CASSLMSGIANYGYTF. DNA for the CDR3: TGTGCCAGCAGCTTAATGTCAGGGATAGCTAACTATGGCTACACCTTC.

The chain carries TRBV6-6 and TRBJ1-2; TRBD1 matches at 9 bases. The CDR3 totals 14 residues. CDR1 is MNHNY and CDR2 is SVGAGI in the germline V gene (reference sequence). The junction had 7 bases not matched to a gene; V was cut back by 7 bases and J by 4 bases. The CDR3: CASNPGTGPYGYTF. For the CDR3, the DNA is TGTGCCAGCAATCCCGGGACAGGGCCCTATGGCTACACCTTC.

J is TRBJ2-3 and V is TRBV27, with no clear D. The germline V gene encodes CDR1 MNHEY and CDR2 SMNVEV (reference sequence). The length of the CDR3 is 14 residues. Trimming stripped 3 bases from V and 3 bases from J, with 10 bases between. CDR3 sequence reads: CASSFSGRTDTQYF. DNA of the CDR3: TGTGCCAGCAGTTTTTCCGGACGGACAGATACGCAGTATTTT.

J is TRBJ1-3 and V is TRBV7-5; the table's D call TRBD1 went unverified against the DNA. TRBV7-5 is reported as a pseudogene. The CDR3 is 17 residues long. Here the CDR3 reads CVRSLALTGEFGNTIYF. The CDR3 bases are TGTGTCAGAAGCTTAGCGTTAACAGGGGAGTTCGGAAACACCATATATTTT.

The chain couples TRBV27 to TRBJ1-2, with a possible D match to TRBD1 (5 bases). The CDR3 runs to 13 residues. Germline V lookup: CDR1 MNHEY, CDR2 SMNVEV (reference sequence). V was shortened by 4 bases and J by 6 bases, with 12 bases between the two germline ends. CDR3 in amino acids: CASSWQGSDGYTF. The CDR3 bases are TGTGCCAGCAGTTGGCAGGGTTCGGATGGCTACACCTTC.

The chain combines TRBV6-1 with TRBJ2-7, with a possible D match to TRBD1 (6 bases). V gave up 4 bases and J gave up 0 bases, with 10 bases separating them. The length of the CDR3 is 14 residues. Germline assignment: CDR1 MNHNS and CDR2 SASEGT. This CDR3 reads CASSAQDSSYEQYF. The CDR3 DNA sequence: TGTGCCAGCAGTGCACAGGACAGCTCCTACGAGCAGTACTTC.

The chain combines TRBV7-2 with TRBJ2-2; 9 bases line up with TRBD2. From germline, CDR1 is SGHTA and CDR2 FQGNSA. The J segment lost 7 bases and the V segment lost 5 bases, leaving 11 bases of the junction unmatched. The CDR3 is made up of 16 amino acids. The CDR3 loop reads CASSPTGTSFGGELFF. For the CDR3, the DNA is TGTGCCAGCAGCCCAACCGGGACTAGCTTCGGCGGGGAGCTGTTTTTT.

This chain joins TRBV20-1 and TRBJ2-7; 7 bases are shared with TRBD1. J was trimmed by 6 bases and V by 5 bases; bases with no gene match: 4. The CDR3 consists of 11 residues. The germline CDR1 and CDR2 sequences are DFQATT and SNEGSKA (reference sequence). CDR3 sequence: CSAPTGLEQYF. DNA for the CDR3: TGCAGTGCTCCGACAGGGCTCGAGCAGTACTTC.

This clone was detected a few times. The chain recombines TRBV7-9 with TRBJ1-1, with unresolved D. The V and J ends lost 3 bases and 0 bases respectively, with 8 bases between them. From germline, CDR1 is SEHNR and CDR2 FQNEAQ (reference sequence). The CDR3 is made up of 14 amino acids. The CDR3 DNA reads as TGTGCCAGCAGCTTGGGCAGCTTGAACACTGAAGCTTTCTTT. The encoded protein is CASSLGSLNTEAFF.